The rows below give T cell receptor beta chains drawn from one sample of a study of OX40 agonist ivuxolimab in advanced cancers. Some clones are missing from TCRdb's copy, which holds only in-frame ones; the method was immunoSEQ multiplex PCR. The table has 120,000 or so clones, over 85% seen once; the top ten hold about 0.28%. The sequenced sample was CD4+ or CD8+ T cells sorted from blood, obtained in a trial of the OX40 agonist ivuxolimab. The receptor set was obtained from an adult with an advanced solid tumor such as melanoma, head and neck, liver or kidney cancer. CDR3s include the opening cysteine and the closing phenylalanine or tryptophan. D genes are given only for firm matches. Some rows mark clone size as missing; the rest say once, few, many or name a class of expanded clone.

j_gene: TRBJ2-1; abundance: -; v_gene: TRBV4-3; d_gene: TRBD2; CDR3aa: CASSQVLAGVNNEQFF; CDR3nt: TGCGCCAGCAGCCAAGTACTAGCGGGAGTTAACAATGAGCAGTTCTTC
j_gene: TRBJ1-6; abundance: -; v_gene: TRBV19; d_gene: -; CDR3aa: CASSAPGTSFNSPLHF; CDR3nt: TGTGCCAGTAGCGCCCCGGGAACCAGCTTTAATTCACCCCTCCACTTT
j_gene: TRBJ2-5; abundance: once; v_gene: TRBV5-1; d_gene: -; CDR3aa: CASSFSQVQETQYF; CDR3nt: TGCGCCAGCAGCTTTTCCCAGGTGCAAGAGACCCAGTACTTC
j_gene: TRBJ2-1; abundance: -; v_gene: TRBV5-4; d_gene: TRBD1; CDR3aa: CASRTGTGGYNEQFF; CDR3nt: TGTGCCAGCAGGACCGGGACAGGGGGCTACAATGAGCAGTTCTTC
j_gene: TRBJ1-2; abundance: -; v_gene: TRBV4-3; d_gene: -; CDR3aa: CASSQDLGRRQLNYGYTF; CDR3nt: TGCGCCAGCAGCCAAGATTTAGGTAGGAGGCAGCTGAACTATGGCTACACCTTC
j_gene: TRBJ2-2; abundance: -; v_gene: TRBV7-2; d_gene: TRBD2; CDR3aa: CASSLRGASGTGELFF; CDR3nt: TGTGCCAGCAGCTTAAGAGGAGCTAGCGGGACCGGGGAGCTGTTTTTT
j_gene: TRBJ2-5; abundance: -; v_gene: TRBV6-1; d_gene: -; CDR3aa: CASSDDGTVQETQYF; CDR3nt: TGTGCCAGCAGCGACGACGGCACAGTTCAAGAGACCCAGTACTTC
j_gene: TRBJ2-3; abundance: -; v_gene: TRBV5-1; d_gene: TRBD2; CDR3aa: CASRGLGHF; CDR3nt: TGCGCCAGCAGGGGACTAGGTCATTTT
j_gene: TRBJ2-5; abundance: -; v_gene: TRBV29-1; d_gene: -; CDR3aa: CSTDRDGGRETQYF; CDR3nt: TGCAGCACCGACCGGGACGGCGGACGGGAGACCCAGTACTTC
j_gene: TRBJ2-1; abundance: -; v_gene: TRBV28; d_gene: -; CDR3aa: CASSLESRTDSYNEQFF; CDR3nt: TGTGCCAGCAGTTTAGAGAGCCGGACTGACTCCTACAATGAGCAGTTCTTC
j_gene: TRBJ2-7; abundance: -; v_gene: TRBV4-3; d_gene: -; CDR3aa: CASSQVGAGSYEQYF; CDR3nt: TGCGCCAGCAGCCAAGTTGGCGCGGGGAGCTACGAGCAGTACTTC
j_gene: TRBJ2-2; abundance: -; v_gene: TRBV7-2; d_gene: TRBD2; CDR3aa: CASSPLAGANTGELFF; CDR3nt: TGTGCCAGCAGCCCATTAGCGGGGGCGAACACCGGGGAGCTGTTTTTT
j_gene: TRBJ1-1; abundance: -; v_gene: TRBV15; d_gene: TRBD1; CDR3aa: CATRATGAFAEAFF; CDR3nt: TGTGCCACCAGGGCGACAGGGGCTTTTGCTGAAGCTTTCTTT
j_gene: TRBJ1-3; abundance: -; v_gene: TRBV28; d_gene: -; CDR3aa: CASSPRWGGNTIYF; CDR3nt: TGTGCCAGCAGTCCAAGATGGGGGGGAAACACCATATATTTT
j_gene: TRBJ2-3; abundance: -; v_gene: TRBV6-5; d_gene: TRBD1; CDR3aa: CASSYSDRRTDTQYF; CDR3nt: TGTGCCAGCAGTTACTCGGACAGGCGCACAGATACGCAGTATTTT
j_gene: TRBJ2-2; abundance: -; v_gene: TRBV5-1; d_gene: -; CDR3aa: CASSLVRGDTGELFF; CDR3nt: TGCGCCAGCAGCTTGGTCCGGGGCGACACCGGGGAGCTGTTTTTT
j_gene: TRBJ2-5; abundance: -; v_gene: TRBV19; d_gene: TRBD2; CDR3aa: CASSIRLAGWGETQYF; CDR3nt: TGTGCCAGTAGTATAAGACTAGCGGGTTGGGGAGAGACCCAGTACTTC
j_gene: TRBJ1-2; abundance: -; v_gene: TRBV19; d_gene: -; CDR3aa: CASRLFGSGPNYGYTF; CDR3nt: TGTGCCAGTAGGCTGTTTGGAAGTGGCCCTAACTATGGCTACACCTTC
j_gene: TRBJ1-2; abundance: -; v_gene: TRBV10-3; d_gene: -; CDR3aa: CAITNSGAFPNYGYTF; CDR3nt: TGTGCCATCACAAACAGCGGGGCTTTCCCTAACTATGGCTACACCTTC
j_gene: TRBJ1-2; abundance: once; v_gene: TRBV9; d_gene: -; CDR3aa: CASSVLPRGSDYGYTF; CDR3nt: TGTGCCAGCAGCGTACTTCCCCGTGGTAGCGACTATGGCTACACCTTC